This entry lists 21 T cell receptor beta chains sequenced from one sample in a study of beta chain features in type 1 diabetes. Expressed TCRB transcripts were sequenced after all isolated RNA was converted to cDNA. The assay was immunoSEQ multiplex PCR, and TCRdb's table has in-frame clones only and misses some. There are under 950,000 clones in the sample; 15% to 20% occur only once, and 0.023% lies in the top ten. Sequencing was performed on naive CD4+ T cells from blood. Receptors were obtained from a woman in her late teens or twenties in good health.

The chain employs TRBV9 and TRBJ1-4; unclear D gene. The V gene's germline CDR1 is SGDLS and CDR2 YYNGEE. The V end lost 4 bases, the J end lost 0 bases, and 10 bases lay between the germline ends. CDR3 length equals 15 residues. CDR3 DNA sequence: TGTGCCAGCAGCCCCTCAGATGCAACTAATGAAAAACTGTTTTTT. Translating gives CASSPSDATNEKLFF. Together with reference TRBV9 and TRBJ1-4, the CDR3 gives the full variable domain: DSGVTQTPKHLITATGQRVTLRCSPRSGDLSVYWYQQSLDQGLQFLIQYYNGEERAKGNILERFSAQQFPDLHSELNLSSLELGDSALYFCASSPSDATNEKLFFGSGTQLSVL.

This CDR3 reads CASTLLAGDTDTQYF. The CDR3 DNA reads as TGTGCCAGCACCCTTTTAGCGGGGGATACAGATACGCAGTATTTT. The V and J genes are TRBV7-2 and TRBJ2-3; 9 bases agree with TRBD2. This CDR3 has 15 residues. Germline V gene sequence: CDR1 SGHTA, CDR2 FQGNSA. V dropped 7 bases and J dropped 3; count of bases not matched to a gene: 8.

The rearrangement joins TRBV25-1 to TRBJ2-1, with TRBD1 as a possible D gene (9 bases). Germline V CDR1 and CDR2: MGHDK, SYGVNS. Trimming shortened V by 5 bases and J by 7 bases, and 27 bases separated the two germline ends. The CDR3 has 18 residues. CDR3 nucleotide sequence: TGTGCCAGCAGTTTATCGAGCGGGGGACAGGGACTGTTAAATGAGCAGTTCTTC. This translates into CASSLSSGGQGLLNEQFF. The variable domain in full, completed from reference TRBV25-1 and TRBJ2-1, reads EADIYQTPRYLVIGTGKKITLECSQTMGHDKMYWYQQDPGMELHLIHYSYGVNSTEKGDLSSESTVSRIRTEHFPLTLESARPSHTSQYLCASSLSSGGQGLLNEQFFGPGTRLTVL.

The V gene is TRBV10-3, the J gene TRBJ2-5, with a tentative D call TRBD2 (6 bases). CDR3 size: 13 residues. Germline CDR1 ENHRY, CDR2 SYGVKD. The V end lost 4 bases, the J end lost 3 bases, and 9 bases lay between the germline ends. The CDR3 spells CAISGTTKETQYF. CDR3 coding DNA: TGTGCCATCAGTGGGACTACTAAAGAGACCCAGTACTTC.

This clone was seen only a few times. This chain links TRBV4-3 with TRBJ1-1; TRBD1 might be the D (5 bases). Germline values: CDR1 LGHNA, CDR2 YSLEER. Trimming removed 0 bases from V and 3 bases from J, with 14 bases in between. The CDR3 runs to 16 residues. The CDR3 here is CASSQDWGGTDTEAFF. In DNA form, the CDR3 reads TGCGCCAGCAGCCAAGACTGGGGGGGTACGGACACTGAAGCTTTCTTT.

The rearrangement joins TRBV19 to TRBJ2-1; 9 bases match TRBD2. Germline V lookup: CDR1 LNHDA, CDR2 SQIVND (reference sequence). The V and J ends lost 5 bases and 3 bases, in that order; junction bases with no gene match: 11. The CDR3 sequence is 17 residues long. In DNA, the CDR3 is TGTGCCAGTAGTCTAATAGGTGCTAGCGGGAACTACAATGAGCAGTTCTTC. It is translated as CASSLIGASGNYNEQFF.

This chain connects TRBV7-3 to TRBJ1-2, with D unresolved. Trimming cost V 0 bases and J 2 bases, with 7 bases left between them. CDR1 and CDR2 from the germline V gene are SGHTA and FQGTGA. This CDR3 has 14 amino acids. DNA of the CDR3: TGTGCCAGCAGCTTAACGGGCGGAAACTATGGCTACACCTTC. This encodes CASSLTGGNYGYTF.

The table lists this clone with a few counts. This sequence joins TRBV7-2 and TRBJ2-1; D is possibly TRBD1 (5 bases). V lost 1 base to trimming and J lost 5 bases, with 9 bases between them. CDR1 and CDR2 from the germline V gene are SGHTA and FQGNSA. The CDR3 consists of 14 residues. Written as DNA, the CDR3 is TGTGCCAGCAGCTTAGAATTAGGGGACAATGAGCAGTTCTTC. This codes for CASSLELGDNEQFF. Full variable domain (missing parts from reference TRBV7-2 and TRBJ2-1): GAGVSQSPSNKVTEKGKDVELRCDPISGHTALYWYRQSLGQGLEFLIYFQGNSAPDKSGLPSDRFSAERTGGSVSTLTIQRTQQEDSAVYLCASSLELGDNEQFFGPGTRLTVL.

This clone was seen only a few times. The chain employs TRBV14 and TRBJ2-7; the D is unclear. The CDR3 runs 14 residues. V gave up 1 base and J gave up 0 bases, with 7 bases separating them. Germline V gene data show CDR1 as SGHDN and CDR2 as FVKESK. CDR3 sequence reads: CASSQAVNSYEQYF. Here the CDR3 DNA reads TGTGCCAGCAGCCAAGCCGTAAACTCCTACGAGCAGTACTTC.

This clone was seen a handful of times. V usage is TRBV18 and J usage is TRBJ1-1; D uncertain. The germline gives CDR1 KGHSH, CDR2 LQKENI. The CDR3 length is 15 residues. The V and J ends lost 3 bases and 6 bases respectively, with 17 bases between them. This chain's CDR3 is CASSPWSRSTAEAFF. DNA of the CDR3: TGTGCCAGCTCACCCTGGTCTAGGTCCACCGCTGAAGCTTTCTTT. Based on the CDR3 plus reference TRBV18 and TRBJ1-1, the full variable domain is NAGVMQNPRHLVRRRGQEARLRCSPMKGHSHVYWYRQLPEEGLKFMVYLQKENIIDESGMPKERFSAEFPKEGPSILRIQQVVRGDSAAYFCASSPWSRSTAEAFFGQGTRLTVV.

The CDR3 region is CASSLRQGSFVEQYF. The CDR3 nucleotides read TGTGCCAGTAGTCTTAGACAGGGGAGTTTCGTCGAGCAGTACTTC. This chain joins TRBV19 and TRBJ2-7, with 8 bases that match TRBD1. Germline V gene sequence: CDR1 LNHDA, CDR2 SQIVND (reference sequence). The CDR3 runs to 15 residues. Trimming took 5 bases from V and 6 from J; bases not matched to a gene: 12.

The V gene is TRBV27, the J gene TRBJ1-4; D gene uncertain. V lost 5 bases to trimming and J lost 3 bases, with 7 bases between them. This CDR3 has 13 residues. CDR1 MNHEY and CDR2 SMNVEV come from the germline V gene (reference sequence). The CDR3 DNA is TGTGCCAGCAGTCTCGCCCCTAATGAAAAACTGTTTTTT. This gives the protein CASSLAPNEKLFF.

This clone was seen only a few times. This chain links TRBV28 with TRBJ2-5; D remains ambiguous. With 3 bases removed from V and 0 bases from J, the gap between germline ends came to 11 bases. This CDR3 spans 15 amino acids. The germline V gene encodes CDR1 MDHEN and CDR2 SYDVKM. The CDR3 loop is CASSFWRTHQETQYF. The CDR3 region has the DNA TGTGCCAGCAGTTTTTGGCGGACGCACCAAGAGACCCAGTACTTC.

This clone has a handful of counts. J is TRBJ2-7 and V is TRBV2; the match to TRBD1 covers 7 bases. Germline V gene lookup returns CDR1 SNHLY and CDR2 FYNNEI. The V segment lost 10 bases and the J segment 6 bases; nucleotides outside the gene matches: 12. The CDR3 is 13 amino acids. This CDR3 reads CATSRDSPREQYF. The CDR3 nucleotides read TGTGCCACCTCCCGGGACAGCCCCCGCGAGCAGTACTTC.

This chain connects TRBV4-2 to TRBJ1-1; 11 bases map to TRBD1. This CDR3 has 18 residues. CDR1 is LGHNA, CDR2 YNFKEQ, per germline. V lost 0 bases, J lost 1 base, and 7 bases stayed unmatched. This CDR3 reads CASSQDLGTGGRNTEAFF. The CDR3 coding sequence is TGTGCCAGCAGCCAAGATTTAGGGACAGGGGGTCGGAACACTGAAGCTTTCTTT.

This clone appeared once. The V gene is TRBV7-2, the J gene TRBJ2-1; TRBD2 aligns across 10 bases. CDR1 is SGHTA and CDR2 is FQGNSA in the germline V gene. This CDR3 spans 15 amino acids. V trimming: 3 bases; J trimming: 4 bases; junction bases outside the gene matches: 3. CDR3 in amino acids: CASSFTSGEYNEQFF. CDR3 sequence (DNA): TGTGCCAGCAGCTTCACTAGCGGGGAGTACAATGAGCAGTTCTTC.

This clone was detected a few times. The chain joins TRBV28 to TRBJ2-7, with D unresolved. This CDR3 has 16 amino acids. Trimming stripped 6 bases from V and 0 bases from J, with 18 bases between. In germline, CDR1 is MDHEN, CDR2 SYDVKM. The CDR3 DNA sequence: TGTGCCAGCAGCCCCCCGGGTTCCTCACGCTCCTACGAGCAGTACTTC. This codes for CASSPPGSSRSYEQYF.

This clone was counted between two and nine times. The CDR3 loop reads CASSFGTSEYNEQFF. The CDR3 DNA follows: TGTGCCAGCAGTTTCGGGACTAGCGAGTACAATGAGCAGTTCTTC. The rearrangement joins TRBV9 to TRBJ2-1; 10 bases line up with TRBD2. The germline V gene encodes CDR1 SGDLS and CDR2 YYNGEE. J gave up 4 bases and V 5 bases, and 6 bases lay outside the gene matches. This CDR3 region has 15 residues.

Here the CDR3 reads CASSHPPGDTQYF. Here the CDR3 DNA reads TGTGCCAGCAGCCACCCCCCCGGAGATACGCAGTATTTT. The chain recombines TRBV7-2 with TRBJ2-3; D not resolved. In germline, CDR1 is SGHTA, CDR2 FQGNSA. CDR3 length: 13 residues. V was trimmed by 5 bases and J by 5 bases, leaving 11 bases between them.

The V and J genes are TRBV27 and TRBJ1-2; D remains ambiguous. Germline V gene data show CDR1 as MNHEY and CDR2 as SMNVEV (reference sequence). CDR3 size: 14 residues. Trimming pared 6 bases from V and 1 base from J, leaving 12 bases between. The CDR3 is CASRGPGLNYGYTF. Here the CDR3 DNA reads TGTGCCAGCAGAGGTCCAGGCCTTAACTATGGCTACACCTTC.

The chain joins TRBV9 to TRBJ2-1; 9 bases are a match to TRBD2. The CDR3 covers 17 residues. CDR1 SGDLS and CDR2 YYNGEE come from the germline V gene. V was pared by 0 bases and J by 6 bases, with 10 bases of the junction left unmatched. CDR3 sequence (DNA): TGTGCCAGCAGCGTAGGAGCTAGCGGGGAATGGGGCAATGAGCAGTTCTTC. It codes for CASSVGASGEWGNEQFF. Looking up the rest from reference TRBV9 and TRBJ2-1 gives the full variable domain: DSGVTQTPKHLITATGQRVTLRCSPRSGDLSVYWYQQSLDQGLQFLIQYYNGEERAKGNILERFSAQQFPDLHSELNLSSLELGDSALYFCASSVGASGEWGNEQFFGPGTRLTVL.